This TCR beta chain was obtained from a study of tumor-infiltrating lymphocytes in primary liver carcinoma. Study context: Stage T1-T3 N0M0 and a size of 4.2 to 10 cm characterized the tumors.

The roughly 17-31 mg bulk tissue piece was not sorted before simultaneous RNA and DNA extraction. This clonotype was counted only a few times. What it binds is unknown. A clone one base away is much larger, so this may be a read error. From around 500 ng of total RNA, TCR beta-specific cDNA was reverse-transcribed using a constant-region primer. Three rounds of nested multiplex PCR with slightly modified ARM-PCR produced TCR beta libraries. Researchers ran the first two PCR rounds for roughly 10 cycles each with TRBV1-TRBV30 forward primers and a C-beta reverse primer. One entry per CDR3 protein results from TCRdb running MiXCR on the multiplex PCR reads. The sample lists approximately 110,000 distinct CDR3 sequences; 64% were seen once. Study findings and constraints: Compared with tumor region pairs, tumor-adjacent and tumor-blood pairs overlapped less.

This CDR3 has 17 residues. From germline, CDR1 is SGHRS and CDR2 YFSETQ. This sequence originates from an older woman with primary liver carcinoma and hepatitis B virus infection. The chain employs TRBV5-1 and TRBJ2-4; 12 bases fit TRBD2. The material sequenced was liver tumor tissue from sampling region 3. Regarding subset: tumor region T3, left-lateral pole. The CDR3 here is CASSPTSGSIAKNIEYF. The CDR3, as DNA: TGCGCCAGCAGCCCGACTAGCGGGAGTATTGCCAAAAACATTGAGTACTTC.